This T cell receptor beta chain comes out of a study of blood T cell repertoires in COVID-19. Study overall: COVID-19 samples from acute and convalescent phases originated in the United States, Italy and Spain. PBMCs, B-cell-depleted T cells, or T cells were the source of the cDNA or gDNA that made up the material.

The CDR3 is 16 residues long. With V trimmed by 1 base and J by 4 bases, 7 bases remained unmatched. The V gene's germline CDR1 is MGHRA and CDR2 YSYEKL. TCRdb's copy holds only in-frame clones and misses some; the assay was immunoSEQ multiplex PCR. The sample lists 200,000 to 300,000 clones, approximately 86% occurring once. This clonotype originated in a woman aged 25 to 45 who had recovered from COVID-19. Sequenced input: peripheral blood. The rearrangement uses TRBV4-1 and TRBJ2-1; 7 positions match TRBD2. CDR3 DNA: TGCGCCAGCAGCCAAGTCGGGAATAGCGGGTACAATGAGCAGTTCTTC. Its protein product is CASSQVGNSGYNEQFF.